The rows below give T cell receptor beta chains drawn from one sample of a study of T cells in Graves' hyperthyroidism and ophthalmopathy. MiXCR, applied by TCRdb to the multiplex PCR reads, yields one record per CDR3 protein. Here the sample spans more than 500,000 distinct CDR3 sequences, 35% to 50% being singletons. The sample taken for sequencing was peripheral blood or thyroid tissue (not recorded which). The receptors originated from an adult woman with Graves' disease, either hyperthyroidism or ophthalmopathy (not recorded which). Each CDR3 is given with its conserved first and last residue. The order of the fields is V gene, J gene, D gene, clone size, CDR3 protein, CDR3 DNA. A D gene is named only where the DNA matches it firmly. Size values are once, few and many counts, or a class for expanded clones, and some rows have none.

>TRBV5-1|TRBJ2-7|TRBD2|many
CASSLAGRGEYEQYF
TGCGCCAGCAGCTTGGCCGGACGGGGGGAATACGAGCAGTACTTC
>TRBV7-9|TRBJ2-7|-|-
CASSYGGGATYEQYF
TGTGCCAGCAGCTACGGAGGGGGGGCAACCTACGAGCAGTACTTC
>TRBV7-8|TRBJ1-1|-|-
CSVGGHLNTEASF
TGCAGCGTTGGGGGACATCTGAACACTGAAGCTTCCTTT
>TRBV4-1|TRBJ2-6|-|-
CASSRVRSSGANVLTF
TGCGCCAGCAGCCGAGTACGGAGCTCTGGGGCCAACGTCCTGACTTTC
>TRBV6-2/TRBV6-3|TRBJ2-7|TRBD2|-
CASSYSKRLASYEQYF
TGTGCCAGCAGTTACTCAAAAAGACTAGCCAGCTACGAGCAGTACTTC
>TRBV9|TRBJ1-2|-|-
CASSGRLSGYTF
TGTGCCAGCAGCGGACGGCTCTCGGGCTACACCTTC
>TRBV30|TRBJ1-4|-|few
CAWSQNEKLFF
TGTGCCTGGAGTCAGAATGAAAAACTGTTTTTT
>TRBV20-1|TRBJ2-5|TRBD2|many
CSARVASGRSSETQYF
TGCAGTGCTAGAGTAGCTAGCGGGAGGTCTTCGGAGACCCAGTACTTC
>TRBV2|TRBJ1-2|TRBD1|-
CASRQGNGYTF
TGTGCCAGCCGACAGGGGAATGGCTACACCTTC
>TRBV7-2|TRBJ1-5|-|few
CASRGRGNQPQHF
TGTGCCAGCAGGGGGCGAGGCAATCAGCCCCAGCATTTT